The 27 T cell receptor beta chains given below trace back to one sample, sequenced in a study of OX40 agonist ivuxolimab in advanced cancers. Assay used: immunoSEQ multiplex PCR; TCRdb lists only in-frame clones, some missing. The sample records 65,000 to 80,000 clones, around 80% being singletons. The sample here was CD4+ or CD8+ T cells sorted from blood, taken in a trial of the OX40 agonist ivuxolimab. The source is an adult with an advanced solid tumor such as melanoma, head and neck, liver or kidney cancer.

This clone was counted ten times or more. This chain links TRBV28 with TRBJ2-3; D gene ambiguous. Germline loops: CDR1 MDHEN, CDR2 SYDVKM. The CDR3 length is 11 residues. V lost 3 bases to trimming and J lost 11 bases, with 9 bases between them. The CDR3 DNA follows: TGTGCCAGCAGTTTTACCAGTGTGCAGTATTTT. It translates to CASSFTSVQYF.

The rearrangement uses TRBV10-3 and TRBJ2-7, with no clear D. The V end was cut by 2 bases, the J end by 0 bases, with 2 bases between. Per the germline V gene, CDR1 is ENHRY and CDR2 is SYGVKD. The CDR3 is 12 residues long. CDR3 DNA: TGTGCCATCAGTGAGGCCTCCTACGAGCAGTACTTC. It translates to CAISEASYEQYF.

The sample holds one count of this clone. V and J are TRBV5-1 and TRBJ2-3; no clear D. This CDR3 is 14 amino acids long. CDR1 and CDR2 from the germline V gene are SGHRS and YFSETQ. The ends were cut back, 1 base at V and 1 base at J, with 7 bases in the middle. CDR3 coding DNA: TGCGCCAGCAGCTTGTGGAGCGGCACAGATACGCAGTATTTT. This sequence encodes CASSLWSGTDTQYF.

The chain has TRBV28 and TRBJ2-1; 9 bases are a match to TRBD1. This CDR3 has 15 amino acids. V gave up 6 bases and J gave up 3 bases; unmatched junction bases: 6. The germline V gene encodes CDR1 MDHEN and CDR2 SYDVKM. The CDR3 spells CASRDDRGVYNEQFF. The CDR3 DNA reads TGTGCCAGCAGAGACGACAGGGGGGTCTACAATGAGCAGTTCTTC. Filled out from reference TRBV28 and TRBJ2-1, the complete variable domain reads DVKVTQSSRYLVKRTGEKVFLECVQDMDHENMFWYRQDPGLGLRLIYFSYDVKMKEKGDIPEGYSVSREKKERFSLILESASTNQTSMYLCASRDDRGVYNEQFFGPGTRLTVL.

The chain combines TRBV29-1 with TRBJ1-1; possibly TRBD1 for D (5 bases). The CDR3 consists of 11 residues. Trimming removed 4 bases at V and 3 bases at J, with 6 bases between. CDR1 and CDR2 from the germline V gene are SQVTM and ANQGSEA. The CDR3 coding sequence is TGCAGCGTTGCAGGGTACACTGAAGCTTTCTTT. Encoded protein: CSVAGYTEAFF.

This chain connects TRBV28 to TRBJ2-2; D may be TRBD1 (6 bases). The CDR3 loop spans 16 amino acids. Germline V lookup: CDR1 MDHEN, CDR2 SYDVKM. V shed 3 bases and J shed 8 bases, with 19 bases lying between them. The CDR3: CASSFSGASTGGELFF. Here the CDR3 DNA reads TGTGCCAGCAGTTTTTCAGGGGCCAGCACTGGGGGGGAGCTGTTTTTT. Full variable domain (remainder filled in from reference TRBV28 and TRBJ2-2): DVKVTQSSRYLVKRTGEKVFLECVQDMDHENMFWYRQDPGLGLRLIYFSYDVKMKEKGDIPEGYSVSREKKERFSLILESASTNQTSMYLCASSFSGASTGGELFFGEGSRLTVL.

The rearrangement links TRBV29-1 to TRBJ2-1, with 12 bases lining up with TRBD2. In germline, CDR1 is SQVTM, CDR2 ANQGSEA. The CDR3 spans 11 residues. J was trimmed by 15 bases and V by 8 bases; bases with no gene match: 8. Here the CDR3 reads CSFRTSGKMFF. CDR3 in DNA: TGCAGCTTCAGGACTAGCGGGAAAATGTTCTTC.

J is TRBJ2-6 and V is TRBV18; D might be TRBD1 (5 bases). The germline V and J ends were trimmed by 6 bases and 0 bases, with 18 bases remaining between them. Germline values: CDR1 KGHSH, CDR2 LQKENI. The CDR3 loop spans 18 amino acids. CDR3 residues: CASSTTGLGDSGANVLTF. DNA of the CDR3: TGTGCCAGCTCGACCACCGGGCTAGGGGACTCTGGGGCCAACGTCCTGACTTTC.

The rearrangement links TRBV5-1 to TRBJ2-2; 11 positions match TRBD2. Germline lookup yields CDR1 SGHRS and CDR2 YFSETQ. The length of the CDR3 is 20 residues. J gave up 0 bases and V 4 bases, and 14 bases lay outside the gene matches. The CDR3 sequence: CASSPKPPTSGNANTGELFF. DNA of the CDR3: TGCGCCAGCAGCCCAAAGCCCCCGACTAGCGGGAACGCGAACACCGGGGAGCTGTTTTTT.

The V gene is TRBV28, the J gene TRBJ2-7; unclear D gene. This CDR3 comprises 11 residues. V was shortened by 6 bases and J by 3 bases, with 6 bases between the two germline ends. The germline V gene has CDR1 MDHEN and CDR2 SYDVKM. The CDR3 sequence is CASRPHYEQYV. The CDR3 region has the DNA TGTGCCAGCAGGCCCCACTACGAGCAGTACGTC.

The rearrangement links TRBV6-5 to TRBJ1-5, with 8 nucleotides matching TRBD1. This CDR3 region has 14 residues. Germline lookup yields CDR1 MNHEY and CDR2 SVGAGI. V lost 6 bases to trimming and J lost 5 bases; unmatched junction nucleotides: 6. The CDR3 spells CASSRRGQDQPQHF. The CDR3 DNA reads TGTGCCAGCAGCCGCAGGGGGCAGGATCAGCCCCAGCATTTT.

The genes are TRBV28 and TRBJ1-4, with D hard to call. The germline V and J ends were trimmed by 4 bases and 10 bases, with 10 bases remaining between them. CDR3 length: 12 amino acids. CDR1 and CDR2 (germline): MDHEN, SYDVKM. The CDR3: CASSSTIRKLFF. The CDR3 coding sequence is TGTGCCAGCAGTTCCACCATCAGAAAACTGTTTTTT.

The chain couples TRBV7-8 to TRBJ2-1; D may be TRBD2 (6 bases). Trimming cost V 5 bases and J 0 bases, with 23 bases left between them. The CDR3 covers 19 residues. Germline V CDR1 and CDR2: SGHVS, FQNEAQ. DNA of the CDR3: TGTGCCAGCAGCCCCCAAATTCTTACTAGCCGTAACTCCTACAATGAGCAGTTCTTC. Translated: CASSPQILTSRNSYNEQFF. Filled out from reference TRBV7-8 and TRBJ2-1, the complete variable domain reads GAGVSQSPRYKVAKRGQDVALRCDPISGHVSLFWYQQALGQGPEFLTYFQNEAQLDKSGLPSDRFFAERPEGSVSTLKIQRTQQEDSAVYLCASSPQILTSRNSYNEQFFGPGTRLTVL.

This chain links TRBV5-1 with TRBJ2-1; 13 bases align to TRBD2. CDR1 and CDR2 (germline): SGHRS, YFSETQ. The CDR3 is 15 residues long. The J segment lost 8 bases and the V segment lost 4 bases, leaving 6 bases of the junction unmatched. CDR3 nucleotides: TGCGCCAGCAGCCCCGGGACTAGCGGGACGTATGAGCAGTTCTTC. The encoded protein is CASSPGTSGTYEQFF.

V usage is TRBV19 and J usage is TRBJ2-2, with D tentatively TRBD1 or TRBD2 (5 bases each). This CDR3 comprises 17 residues. CDR1 LNHDA and CDR2 SQIVND come from the germline V gene (reference sequence). Trimming removed 9 bases from V and 4 bases from J, with 24 bases in between. CDR3 amino acids: CASAKTGGDPGTGELFF. CDR3 sequence (DNA): TGTGCCAGCGCTAAGACTGGGGGAGACCCGGGCACCGGGGAGCTGTTTTTT.

The chain uses TRBV28 and TRBJ2-3, with TRBD2 matching over 8 bases. The germline gives CDR1 MDHEN, CDR2 SYDVKM. The CDR3 is 15 residues long. J gave up 2 bases and V 3 bases, and 4 bases lay outside the gene matches. This chain's CDR3 is CASSLIGGATDTQYF. The CDR3 DNA follows: TGTGCCAGCAGTTTGATCGGGGGGGCCACAGATACGCAGTATTTT.

The V call is TRBV28, the J call TRBJ1-1; D is undetermined. Per germline, CDR1 MDHEN and CDR2 SYDVKM. The CDR3 loop spans 12 amino acids. Trimming shortened V by 3 bases and J by 1 base, and 3 bases separated the two germline ends. CDR3 sequence: CASSFQNTEAFF. The CDR3, as DNA: TGTGCCAGCAGTTTCCAGAACACTGAAGCTTTCTTT.

This chain links TRBV5-4 with TRBJ2-3, with TRBD1 identical over 12 bases. This CDR3 has 16 amino acids. CDR1 and CDR2 from the germline V gene are SGHNT and YYREEE (reference sequence). The trim removed 0 bases at V and 2 bases at J, leaving 1 base unmatched. The CDR3 reads CASSLGGQGATDTQYF. CDR3 nucleotide sequence: TGTGCCAGCAGCTTGGGGGGACAGGGGGCCACAGATACGCAGTATTTT.

This chain links TRBV20-1 with TRBJ2-3; no clear D gene. Germline-derived CDR1 and CDR2 are DFQATT and SNEGSKA (reference sequence). The CDR3 loop spans 11 amino acids. With 1 base removed from V and 2 bases from J, the gap between germline ends came to 1 base. The CDR3 region is CSARVTDTQYF. The DNA for the CDR3 is TGCAGTGCTAGAGTCACAGATACGCAGTATTTT.

The rearrangement uses TRBV18 and TRBJ2-6; D gene ambiguous. The germline gives CDR1 KGHSH, CDR2 LQKENI. Between the trimmed V and J ends, which lost 2 bases and 2 bases, there was a span of 7 bases. The CDR3 has 15 residues. CDR3 protein: CASSPSRAGANVLTF. As DNA, the CDR3 is TGTGCCAGCTCACCATCAAGGGCTGGGGCCAACGTCCTGACTTTC.

A few counts support this clone. The chain employs TRBV19 and TRBJ1-6, with 7 bases that match TRBD1. CDR3 length: 13 residues. Trimming cost V 6 bases and J 8 bases; bases outside gene matches: 4. Germline lookup yields CDR1 LNHDA and CDR2 SQIVND (reference sequence). CDR3 residues: CASRTGWDSPLHF. The CDR3 DNA follows: TGTGCCAGTAGGACAGGGTGGGATTCACCCCTCCACTTT.

The rearrangement joins TRBV28 to TRBJ2-1; either TRBD1 or TRBD2 may fit D (6 bases each). The V and J ends lost 4 bases and 6 bases respectively, with 16 bases between them. The CDR3 is made up of 15 amino acids. CDR1 and CDR2 from the germline V gene are MDHEN and SYDVKM. The CDR3 DNA follows: TGTGCCAGCAGTTCAACGGGGGCAGCCGCCAATGAGCAGTTCTTC. Translation: CASSSTGAAANEQFF.

The CDR3 bases are TGTGCCAGCAGTTTAAGGAGGGGGCAACAGCCCCAGCATTTT. Translation gives CASSLRRGQQPQHF. This chain uses TRBV28 with TRBJ1-5; TRBD1 matches at 7 bases. Germline V gene sequence: CDR1 MDHEN, CDR2 SYDVKM. This CDR3 comprises 14 residues. Trimming took 2 bases from V and 7 from J; bases not matched to a gene: 5.

CDR3 nucleotide sequence: TGTGCCAGCAGCGTAGCCCGGGACAGCTGGGAGACCCAGTACTTC. Residues: CASSVARDSWETQYF. This chain uses TRBV9 with TRBJ2-5, with TRBD1 identical over 7 bases. This CDR3 comprises 15 residues. J lost 5 bases, V lost 0 bases, and 7 bases had no gene match. Germline V gives CDR1 SGDLS, CDR2 YYNGEE.

In its sample, this clone was seen a few times. The chain carries TRBV7-2 and TRBJ2-1, with 10 bases aligning to TRBD2. V lost 4 bases and J lost 7; bases outside the gene matches: 4. The CDR3 runs 14 residues. CDR1 is SGHTA and CDR2 is FQGNSA in the germline V gene. The CDR3 is CASSSGLAPNEQFF. The CDR3 DNA follows: TGTGCCAGCAGCTCGGGACTAGCGCCGAATGAGCAGTTCTTC.

A remark on this clone: Its ends do not fully match the called genes, so a read error is possible. The chain links TRBV28 to TRBJ2-7; maybe TRBD1 (7 bases). The CDR3 contains 12 residues. CDR1 MDHEN and CDR2 SYDVKM come from the germline V gene. Written as DNA, the CDR3 is TGTGCCAGCGGAGGGGGGACAGTTCCCCCGAACTTC. This encodes CASGGGTVPPNF.

The gene calls are TRBV7-9 and TRBJ2-7; 9 nucleotides match TRBD1. The CDR3 is 14 amino acids. With V trimmed by 4 bases and J by 2 bases, 3 bases remained unmatched. Germline-derived CDR1 and CDR2 are SEHNR and FQNEAQ (reference sequence). The CDR3 DNA reads TGTGCCAGCAGCTATGGACAGGGGACCTACGAGCAGTACTTC. It yields the protein CASSYGQGTYEQYF.